This T cell receptor (beta chain) appears in the sequencing data of a study of blood T cell repertoires in COVID-19 (dated by TCRdb to the early 2020s). About the study as a whole: Samples covering the acute and convalescent phases of COVID-19 were provided by collaborators in the United States, Italy and Spain. The samples were drawn from two sources: the first 160 participants of the ongoing ImmuneRACE study, and over 950 subjects contributed by 6 global collaborators. Subjects who had been exposed to COVID-19, were actively infected with it, or had recovered from it provided the deeply sampled blood TCRbeta repertoires that made up the dataset. Where available, HLA class I and class II types were taken from metadata supplied by the sample provider and were not determined by assay-based typing. The prospective study material was composed of cDNA or gDNA derived from T cells, B-cell-depleted T cells, or PBMCs. The repertoires were made available in a free public database intended to serve as a resource for research on the immune response to SARS-CoV-2. Nearly every sample came with metadata listing a de-identified subject ID, COVID-19 status, age in years and sex. Beyond this particular receptor, the publication reports: How much clinical and demographic metadata was included differed by source and by participant, and the metadata was provided uncurated.

The immunoSEQ Assay, a bias-controlled multiplex PCR, was used to amplify TCRbeta CDR3 regions from genomic DNA. In the source study's methods: The number of nucleated cells in each sample was estimated by amplification of reference gene primers within the assay. To quantify the absolute abundance of each unique TCRbeta CDR3 rearrangement, sequence reads were collapsed and filtered. Productive Simpson clonality was computed per sample as the square root of Simpson's diversity index over productive rearrangements. TCRdb stores this immuneACCESS table with in-frame sequences only. Part of the clones is absent; in the studies checked, under half of the shortfall reflects unresolved V genes, and no reason is known for the rest. V, J and clone size were drawn from that table, and D and trimming were deduced from the DNA. For this sample the table gives fewer than 400,000 clones, of which roughly 86% were detected only once. Over 2.5% of the sample is taken by the ten largest.

As for this clone: The antigen it binds to is not known. The input lacks base qualities; no much larger clone sits a single base away.

CDR1 and CDR2 (LNHNV, YYDKDF) derive from the germline V gene (reference sequence). The V end loses 3 bases and the J end loses 3 bases, and a stretch of 9 bases separates them. Inclusive of the bounding cysteine and phenylalanine, the CDR3 is 13 residues long. Kept here is only the CDR3 DNA, which spans 39 bases and is read in frame from base 1. Whole blood was collected in K2EDTA tubes by collaborating institutions according to the institutions' own protocols. Collaborator samples were shipped for TCRbeta analysis as frozen whole blood, isolated PBMCs, or DNA extracted from either sample type. The rearranged segments are TRBV15 and TRBJ2-7; the best D guess is TRBD2, with 6 bases matching. The sequenced material came from peripheral blood. This sequence was found in a human donor in a cohort sampled during active COVID-19. CDR3 region: CATSSPGVYEQYF. The sequence in DNA is TGTGCCACCAGCAGCCCGGGGGTCTACGAGCAGTACTTC.